Sequencing of this TCR beta chain was carried out in a study of control samples from healthy donors and cancer patients. Trimming took 5 bases from V and 1 from J; bases not matched to a gene: 6. The length of the CDR3 is 15 residues. Germline V lookup: CDR1 MNHEY, CDR2 SVGEGT. Generated by immunoSEQ multiplex PCR, the TCRdb table keeps only in-frame clones and is missing some. The sample lists 150,000 to 200,000 clones, about 86% occurring once. The rearrangement uses TRBV6-2 or TRBV6-3 and TRBJ1-1; 8 bases fit TRBD1. The TCR comes from a man aged 18 to 35 in good health. What was sequenced was blood. CDR3 protein: CASSPGGAGNTEAFF. The CDR3 DNA follows: TGTGCCAGCAGTCCAGGGGGCGCTGGGAACACTGAAGCTTTCTTT.